The next 31 T cell receptor beta chains were all read from a single sample in a study of blood T cell repertoires in COVID-19. Assay used: immunoSEQ multiplex PCR; TCRdb lists only in-frame clones, some missing. The data show just over 250,000 clones, with over 70% seen just once and roughly 10% held by the top ten. Input material: peripheral blood. The receptors were sampled from a woman aged 70-85 years with COVID-19, enrolled during active disease.

This clone was seen only once. This sequence joins TRBV12-3 or TRBV12-4 and TRBJ2-1; D remains ambiguous. The CDR3 has 12 residues. The ends were cut back, 3 bases at V and 6 bases at J, with 6 bases in the middle. The DNA of the CDR3 is TGTGCCAGCAGTTTGGGCCCCAATGAGCAGTTCTTC. Translating it yields CASSLGPNEQFF.

The J gene is TRBJ2-5, the V gene TRBV7-8; 10 bases are a match to TRBD2. After removal of 4 bases from V and 3 bases from J, the junction contained 5 bases not matched to a gene. CDR3 length: 15 amino acids. Looked up from germline, CDR1 is SGHVS and CDR2 is FQNEAQ. CDR3 sequence: CASSSPLAGEETQYF. The CDR3 region has the DNA TGTGCCAGCAGCTCCCCTCTAGCGGGAGAAGAGACCCAGTACTTC. The variable domain in full, completed from reference TRBV7-8 and TRBJ2-5, reads GAGVSQSPRYKVAKRGQDVALRCDPISGHVSLFWYQQALGQGPEFLTYFQNEAQLDKSGLPSDRFFAERPEGSVSTLKIQRTQQEDSAVYLCASSSPLAGEETQYFGPGTRLLVL.

This clone was picked up a small number of times. The CDR3 loop is CASRMTRAVLQPQHF. Written as DNA, the CDR3 is TGTGCCAGCAGAATGACCAGGGCCGTTCTTCAGCCCCAGCATTTT. The gene calls are TRBV28 and TRBJ1-5; weak D call: TRBD1 (5 bases). V lost 6 bases to trimming and J lost 6 bases, with 18 bases between them. This CDR3 is built from 15 residues. Germline values: CDR1 MDHEN, CDR2 SYDVKM. The variable domain in full, with the rest retrieved from reference TRBV28 and TRBJ1-5, is DVKVTQSSRYLVKRTGEKVFLECVQDMDHENMFWYRQDPGLGLRLIYFSYDVKMKEKGDIPEGYSVSREKKERFSLILESASTNQTSMYLCASRMTRAVLQPQHFGDGTRLSIL.

The chain has TRBV20-1 and TRBJ1-5; tentatively, D is TRBD1 (5 bases). Looked up from germline, CDR1 is DFQATT and CDR2 is SNEGSKA (reference sequence). The CDR3 is 11 residues long. V was pared by 5 bases and J by 11 bases, with 13 bases between. CDR3 region: CSAPRRTTQHF. CDR3 coding DNA: TGCAGTGCTCCAAGGCGGACAACCCAGCATTTT.

This rearrangement joins TRBV7-2 to TRBJ1-2; D call uncertain. The germline V gene has CDR1 SGHTA and CDR2 FQGNSA. V was cut by 5 bases and J by 7 bases, with 14 bases left in between. This CDR3 spans 13 amino acids. CDR3 in DNA: TGTGCCAGCAGCAGTTTGGGCATTACTGGCTACACCTTC. Translated: CASSSLGITGYTF.

Notes on this clone: Germline and junction disagree at one end, which may indicate a read error. Other DNA sequences in this specimen translate into the identical CDR3. This chain joins TRBV11-3 and TRBJ1-6; perhaps TRBD1 as D (5 bases). Germline CDR1 is SGHNT and CDR2 is YENEEA. The CDR3 extends over 13 amino acids. The CDR3 sequence: CASSPRTNSPLHF. DNA for the CDR3: TGTGCCAGCAGCCCGAGGACAAATTCACCCCTTCACTTT.

The rearrangement uses TRBV7-3 and TRBJ2-7, with D possibly TRBD2 on 6 matching bases. CDR3 size: 13 residues. Germline CDR1 SGHTA, CDR2 FQGTGA. Trimming removed 5 bases at V and 7 bases at J, with 15 bases between. In nucleotides, the CDR3 is TGTGCCAGCAGCCCCAATACGGCGGGAGAGCAGTACTTC. Its translation: CASSPNTAGEQYF.

The chain links TRBV28 to TRBJ2-2; D not certain. The V gene's germline CDR1 is MDHEN and CDR2 SYDVKM. The CDR3 totals 13 residues. Trimming took off 7 bases at V and 2 bases at J, with 8 bases between the two ends. The CDR3 DNA sequence: TGTGCCAGCATAGCCGGTAACACCGGGGAGCTGTTTTTT. It translates to CASIAGNTGELFF.

The chain links TRBV21-1 to TRBJ2-7; whether TRBD2, the table's D call, matches the DNA was not checked. TRBV21-1 is given as a pseudogene. The CDR3 is 18 amino acids. The CDR3: CASTQKGLAGVDCYEQYF. CDR3 coding DNA: TGTGCCAGCACCCAAAAAGGACTAGCGGGAGTTGACTGCTACGAGCAGTACTTC.

V gene TRBV4-3 combines with J gene TRBJ2-7; D uncertain. This CDR3 region has 15 residues. CDR1 is LGHNA, CDR2 YSLEER, per germline. Trimming shortened V by 1 base and J by 0 bases, and 10 bases separated the two germline ends. The CDR3 DNA is TGCGCCAGCAGCCAAGTAATCTCGAGCTCCTACGAGCAGTACTTC. Its protein is CASSQVISSSYEQYF.

The rearrangement links TRBV7-2 to TRBJ2-7; D call uncertain. This CDR3 has 11 residues. Per the germline V gene, CDR1 is SGHTA and CDR2 is FQGNSA. The V and J ends lost 8 bases and 3 bases respectively, with 8 bases between them. The CDR3 nucleotides read TGTGCCAGCGCCCGCGACTACGAGCAGTACTTC. It yields the protein CASARDYEQYF.

The rearrangement links TRBV18 to TRBJ1-6, with TRBD1 identical over 7 bases. Per germline, CDR1 KGHSH and CDR2 LQKENI. This CDR3 comprises 16 residues. J was trimmed by 7 bases and V by 3 bases; bases with no gene match: 9. DNA for the CDR3: TGTGCCAGCTCACCTGGGGACAGAAACCGAAATTCACCCCTCCACTTT. This sequence encodes CASSPGDRNRNSPLHF.

Details on this clone: The sample holds other DNA sequences that translate to the same CDR3. The gene calls are TRBV30 and TRBJ1-6, with 8 bases aligning to TRBD1. J gave up 7 bases and V 1 base, and 3 bases lay outside the gene matches. The CDR3 has 14 residues. Germline lookup yields CDR1 GTSNPN and CDR2 SVGIG (reference sequence). CDR3 bases: TGTGCCTGGAGTGCAGGGGGCGCAAATTCACCCCTCCACTTT. This sequence encodes CAWSAGGANSPLHF.

CDR3 nucleotide sequence: TGTGCCAGCAGCCTAATGGGCTTTACGAACACTGAAGCTTTCTTT. This encodes CASSLMGFTNTEAFF. V gene TRBV11-1 combines with J gene TRBJ1-1, with no clear D. This CDR3 comprises 15 residues. With 5 bases removed from V and 1 base from J, the gap between germline ends came to 14 bases. Germline CDR1 SGHAT, CDR2 FQDESV (reference sequence).

V usage is TRBV3-1 (or the pseudogene TRBV3-2) and J usage is TRBJ2-5, with 13 positions matching TRBD2. J was trimmed by 0 bases and V by 4 bases; bases with no gene match: 20. CDR1 and CDR2 (germline): LGHDT, YNNKEL (reference sequence). This CDR3 is 22 amino acids long. The CDR3: CASSPGERGLAGKGRDQETQYF. The CDR3 coding sequence is TGTGCCAGCAGCCCGGGTGAGAGGGGACTAGCGGGGAAGGGCAGGGACCAAGAGACCCAGTACTTC.

V usage is TRBV5-4 and J usage is TRBJ2-2, with 9 bases that match TRBD2. The trim removed 3 bases at V and 1 base at J, leaving 10 bases unmatched. This CDR3 is 18 amino acids long. Looked up from germline, CDR1 is SGHNT and CDR2 is YYREEE (reference sequence). The CDR3 spells CASSSRRLAERNTGELFF. CDR3 nucleotides: TGTGCCAGCAGCTCTCGCCGACTAGCGGAGCGGAACACCGGGGAGCTGTTTTTT.

V usage is TRBV30 and J usage is TRBJ1-2; tentative D call: TRBD1 (5 bases). This CDR3 region has 14 residues. V gave up 1 base and J gave up 1 base, with 10 bases separating them. Germline CDR1 reads GTSNPN; CDR2 reads SVGIG (reference sequence). The CDR3 region has the DNA TGTGCCTGGAGTGCGACAGACTTTAACTATGGCTACACCTTC. Translating gives CAWSATDFNYGYTF.

This chain links TRBV9 with TRBJ1-5, with TRBD1 matching over 8 bases. Germline-derived CDR1 and CDR2 are SGDLS and YYNGEE. V gave up 5 bases and J gave up 5 bases; unmatched junction bases: 9. The CDR3 runs 15 residues. The CDR3 is CASSFGQGRDQPQHF. DNA of the CDR3: TGTGCCAGCAGTTTCGGACAGGGTCGGGATCAGCCCCAGCATTTT.

CDR3 amino acids: CATDGTADMNTEAFF. CDR3 sequence (DNA): TGTGCCACCGACGGGACAGCGGATATGAACACTGAAGCTTTCTTT. The gene calls are TRBV10-3 and TRBJ1-1; 7 bases align to TRBD1. V trimming: 10 bases; J trimming: 0 bases; junction bases outside the gene matches: 11. CDR1 and CDR2 from the germline V gene are ENHRY and SYGVKD. The CDR3 extends over 15 amino acids.

The J gene is TRBJ1-3, the V gene TRBV7-2, with 9 bases aligning to TRBD1. Germline values: CDR1 SGHTA, CDR2 FQGNSA. The J segment lost 3 bases and the V segment lost 5 bases, leaving 5 bases of the junction unmatched. The CDR3 loop spans 15 amino acids. The chain's CDR3 is CASSMDRGNGNTIYF. DNA of the CDR3: TGTGCCAGCAGCATGGACAGGGGAAATGGAAACACCATATATTTT.

This clone has only one observation. CDR3 nucleotides: TGCGCCAGCAGCCAAATTGGGACAGGGGTTGAGCAGTTCTTC. This sequence encodes CASSQIGTGVEQFF. This chain uses TRBV4-1 with TRBJ2-1; 10 bases are shared with TRBD1. The trim removed 2 bases at V and 9 bases at J, leaving 4 bases unmatched. In germline, CDR1 is MGHRA, CDR2 YSYEKL. CDR3 length: 14 residues.

The genes are TRBV28 and TRBJ1-1, with D possibly TRBD1 on 6 matching bases. The CDR3 spans 14 residues. The V end was cut by 5 bases, the J end by 5 bases, with 15 bases between. CDR1 MDHEN and CDR2 SYDVKM come from the germline V gene. The CDR3 sequence is CASSAEYRVTEAFF. The CDR3 nucleotides read TGTGCCAGCAGTGCGGAGTACAGGGTTACTGAAGCTTTCTTT.

With regard to this clone: The sample contains more than one DNA sequence encoding this CDR3. This chain connects TRBV4-3 to TRBJ2-1; 9 bases align to TRBD2. V lost 3 bases and J lost 6; bases outside the gene matches: 6. Germline V gives CDR1 LGHNA, CDR2 YSLEER. CDR3 size: 15 residues. CDR3 coding DNA: TGCGCCAGCAGCCAGGGACTAGCTGGCTTCAATGAGCAGTTCTTC. Translated: CASSQGLAGFNEQFF.

V and J are TRBV29-1 and TRBJ2-7; D gene uncertain. Trimming cost V 8 bases and J 3 bases, with 17 bases left between them. Germline values: CDR1 SQVTM, CDR2 ANQGSEA. This CDR3 has 13 residues. The CDR3 DNA reads TGCAGCCCATGCTGGATTTGGAGCTACGAGCAGTACTTC. It specifies CSPCWIWSYEQYF.

In the case of this clone: This sample includes further DNA sequences coding for the same CDR3. This sequence joins TRBV18 and TRBJ2-7; no definite D call. Deletions cut 3 bases from V and 3 bases from J, with 6 bases between. From germline, CDR1 is KGHSH and CDR2 LQKENI. CDR3 length: 12 amino acids. CDR3 protein: CASSPLNYEQYF. In DNA form, the CDR3 reads TGTGCCAGCTCACCTCTAAACTACGAGCAGTACTTC. The full variable domain, in which reference TRBV18 and TRBJ2-7 provide the parts outside the CDR3, is NAGVMQNPRHLVRRRGQEARLRCSPMKGHSHVYWYRQLPEEGLKFMVYLQKENIIDESGMPKERFSAEFPKEGPSILRIQQVVRGDSAAYFCASSPLNYEQYFGPGTRLTVT.

The rearrangement joins TRBV5-6 to TRBJ1-1; TRBD1 might be the D (5 bases). The V gene lost 0 bases and the J gene lost 3 bases, with 15 bases spanning the gap. Germline V gene data show CDR1 as SGHDT and CDR2 as YYEEEE. This CDR3 is 16 amino acids long. The CDR3 DNA follows: TGTGCCAGCAGCTTGGCCGGGGGGAGAGGGGACACTGAAGCTTTCTTT. Protein sequence: CASSLAGGRGDTEAFF.

The CDR3 sequence: CASSDNSVYNEQFF. The CDR3 DNA follows: TGTGCCAGCAGTGATAATAGCGTGTACAATGAGCAGTTCTTC. The rearrangement joins TRBV2 to TRBJ2-1; tentatively, D is TRBD2 (5 bases). In germline, CDR1 is SNHLY, CDR2 FYNNEI. With 3 bases removed from V and 4 bases from J, the gap between germline ends came to 10 bases. The CDR3 is 14 amino acids.

In nucleotides, the CDR3 is TGTGCCAGTAGTACTCTAGCGGGAGTGCGGGATGAGCAGTTCTTC. The encoded protein is CASSTLAGVRDEQFF. The chain links TRBV19 to TRBJ2-1, with 10 bases that match TRBD2. CDR1 and CDR2 from the germline V gene are LNHDA and SQIVND (reference sequence). The CDR3 is 15 amino acids. V was clipped by 4 bases and J by 8 bases; unmatched bases: 8. Full variable domain (remainder filled in from reference TRBV19 and TRBJ2-1): DGGITQSPKYLFRKEGQNVTLSCEQNLNHDAMYWYRQDPGQGLRLIYYSQIVNDFQKGDIAEGYSVSREKKESFPLTVTSAQKNPTAFYLCASSTLAGVRDEQFFGPGTRLTVL.

The CDR3 loop reads CASSPEESIHEQYF. In nucleotides, the CDR3 is TGTGCCAGCAGCCCAGAGGAGTCAATCCACGAGCAGTACTTC. The rearrangement links TRBV7-9 to TRBJ2-7; D is ambiguous. The CDR3 has 14 residues. Trimming removed 5 bases at V and 5 bases at J, with 16 bases between. Per the germline V gene, CDR1 is SEHNR and CDR2 is FQNEAQ (reference sequence).

This sequence joins TRBV6-2 or TRBV6-3 and TRBJ1-1; no definite D call. Deletions cut 6 bases from V and 3 bases from J, with 11 bases between. Germline V gene lookup returns CDR1 MNHEY and CDR2 SVGEGT. This CDR3 contains 13 residues. The CDR3 bases are TGTGCCAGCAGATACAATTTCGACACTGAAGCTTTCTTT. It encodes CASRYNFDTEAFF.

The chain has TRBV7-2 and TRBJ2-7; D is undetermined. The CDR3 spans 12 residues. Germline CDR1 is SGHTA and CDR2 is FQGNSA. The V gene lost 3 bases and the J gene lost 5 bases, with 8 bases spanning the gap. The CDR3 spells CASSFRLHEQYF. For the CDR3, the DNA is TGTGCCAGCAGCTTTCGTCTCCACGAGCAGTACTTC. Full variable domain (missing parts from reference TRBV7-2 and TRBJ2-7): GAGVSQSPSNKVTEKGKDVELRCDPISGHTALYWYRQSLGQGLEFLIYFQGNSAPDKSGLPSDRFSAERTGGSVSTLTIQRTQQEDSAVYLCASSFRLHEQYFGPGTRLTVT.